The next 5 T cell receptor beta chains were all read from a single sample in a study of identical twins. MiXCR, applied by TCRdb to the 5' RACE reads, yields one record per CDR3 protein. The sample gives more than 650,000 distinct CDR3 sequences, roughly 6% of which show up once; 1.5% to 2% is in the top ten. The sequenced sample was naive T cells sorted from blood. The source is a man younger than 30 in good health.

This clonotype was counted many times. The rearrangement joins TRBV10-3 to TRBJ1-2, with D uncertain. This CDR3 region has 15 residues. Trimming removed 4 bases at V and 5 bases at J, with 17 bases between. In germline, CDR1 is ENHRY, CDR2 SYGVKD. The CDR3 spells CAISGMEAAQYGYTF. CDR3 nucleotides: TGTGCCATCAGTGGTATGGAGGCAGCCCAGTATGGCTACACCTTC.

This clonotype has at least ten counts. The chain uses TRBV5-1 and TRBJ2-3; D remains unclear. Germline V gene data show CDR1 as SGHRS and CDR2 as YFSETQ. The CDR3 is made up of 13 amino acids. V was cut by 4 bases and J by 3 bases, with 9 bases left in between. The CDR3 sequence is CASSQQETDTQYF. For the CDR3, the DNA is TGCGCCAGCAGCCAGCAAGAGACAGATACGCAGTATTTT.

This clonotype was counted many times. The V call is TRBV15, the J call TRBJ2-2; D is unclear. V lost 1 base, J lost 6 bases, and 6 bases lay in between. The CDR3 contains 13 residues. Germline values: CDR1 LNHNV, CDR2 YYDKDF (reference sequence). The chain's CDR3 is CATSRAGPGELFF. Written as DNA, the CDR3 is TGTGCCACCAGCAGAGCTGGGCCCGGGGAGCTGTTTTTT.

This clonotype was counted ten times or more. The chain carries TRBV12-3 or TRBV12-4 and TRBJ2-1, with 9 bases matching TRBD2. V was pared by 2 bases and J by 0 bases, with 2 bases of the junction left unmatched. CDR3 length: 16 amino acids. In DNA form, the CDR3 reads TGTGCCAGCAGTTTATTGCGGGAGGGCTCCTACAATGAGCAGTTCTTC. The encoded protein is CASSLLREGSYNEQFF.

This clonotype has a count of ten or more. This rearrangement joins TRBV10-1 to TRBJ2-1, with TRBD2 matching 12 bases. V shed 4 bases, J shed 7 bases, and the junction held 8 bases outside the gene matches. The CDR3 is 16 residues long. CDR1 is WNHNN and CDR2 is SYGVQD in the germline V gene (reference sequence). The CDR3 region is CASSGITSGRTNEQFF. The CDR3 DNA follows: TGCGCCAGCAGTGGGATTACTAGCGGGAGGACGAATGAGCAGTTCTTC.